This T cell receptor beta chain was captured by sequencing in a study of PD-1 blockade in classical Hodgkin lymphoma. As for the study in general: Intravenous nivolumab at 3 mg/kg was given to patients every 2 weeks.

Study findings and constraints: Complete responders showed a baseline diversity that resembled the diversity of newly diagnosed patients.

Regarding this clone: Antigen specificity is unknown.

This CDR3 has 13 residues. Trimming took 5 bases from V and 8 from J, leaving 12 bases between them. Germline loops: CDR1 KGHSH, CDR2 LQKENI. Using immunoSEQ multiplex PCR, the repertoire was profiled, and TCRdb retains in-frame clones only, with some absent. This table has approximately 12,000 clones, 70% to 85% appearing once. There was relapse after autologous stem cell transplantation in every patient, and there was variation in brentuximab vedotin exposure. The source material was peripheral blood mononuclear cells (PBMCs), sampled before the second cycle of nivolumab. The chain uses TRBV18 and TRBJ1-4; a weak D match, TRBD1 (6 bases). The sequence came from a human donor with classical Hodgkin lymphoma. In DNA, the CDR3 is TGTGCCAGCTCAGAAGATACAGGGGAAAAACTGTTTTTT. It translates to CASSEDTGEKLFF.